This TCR beta chain was obtained from a study of T cells expressing NK-cell markers. Study as a whole: The TCR beta repertoires were obtained from sorted CD3+CD56+NKG2C+, CD3+CD56+NKG2C- and CD3+CD56-NKG2C+ T cells.

Germline V gene sequence: CDR1 SGHRS, CDR2 YFSETQ. The CDR3 extends over 14 amino acids. Concerning this clonotype: Antigen specificity is unknown.

Points from the study as a whole: Dominant NKG2C+ clonotypes were found to form roughly 1.0-7.0% of CD8+ T cells in five to seven donors.

A 5'RACE template switching approach incorporating UMIs was used to make TCR beta cDNA. Following a re-call of the 5' RACE reads, TCRdb has one entry per CDR3 protein and lacks DNA. This sample's table has 300,000 or so distinct CDR3 sequences. The clonotype was recovered from a woman between 18 and 69 years old in good health. This chain joins TRBV5-1 and TRBJ2-1. Sequenced material: blood T cells: a sorted CD56 or NKG2C T cell subset, CD4+ or CD8+ T cells, or bulk PBMC T cells (not recorded which). CDR3 region: CASSLVGLTDEQFF. The full variable domain, rest sourced from reference TRBV5-1 and TRBJ2-1, is KAGVTQTPRYLIKTRGQQVTLSCSPISGHRSVSWYQQTPGQGLQFLFEYFSETQRNKGNFPGRFSGRQFSNSRSEMNVSTLELGDSALYLCASSLVGLTDEQFFGPGTRLTVL.